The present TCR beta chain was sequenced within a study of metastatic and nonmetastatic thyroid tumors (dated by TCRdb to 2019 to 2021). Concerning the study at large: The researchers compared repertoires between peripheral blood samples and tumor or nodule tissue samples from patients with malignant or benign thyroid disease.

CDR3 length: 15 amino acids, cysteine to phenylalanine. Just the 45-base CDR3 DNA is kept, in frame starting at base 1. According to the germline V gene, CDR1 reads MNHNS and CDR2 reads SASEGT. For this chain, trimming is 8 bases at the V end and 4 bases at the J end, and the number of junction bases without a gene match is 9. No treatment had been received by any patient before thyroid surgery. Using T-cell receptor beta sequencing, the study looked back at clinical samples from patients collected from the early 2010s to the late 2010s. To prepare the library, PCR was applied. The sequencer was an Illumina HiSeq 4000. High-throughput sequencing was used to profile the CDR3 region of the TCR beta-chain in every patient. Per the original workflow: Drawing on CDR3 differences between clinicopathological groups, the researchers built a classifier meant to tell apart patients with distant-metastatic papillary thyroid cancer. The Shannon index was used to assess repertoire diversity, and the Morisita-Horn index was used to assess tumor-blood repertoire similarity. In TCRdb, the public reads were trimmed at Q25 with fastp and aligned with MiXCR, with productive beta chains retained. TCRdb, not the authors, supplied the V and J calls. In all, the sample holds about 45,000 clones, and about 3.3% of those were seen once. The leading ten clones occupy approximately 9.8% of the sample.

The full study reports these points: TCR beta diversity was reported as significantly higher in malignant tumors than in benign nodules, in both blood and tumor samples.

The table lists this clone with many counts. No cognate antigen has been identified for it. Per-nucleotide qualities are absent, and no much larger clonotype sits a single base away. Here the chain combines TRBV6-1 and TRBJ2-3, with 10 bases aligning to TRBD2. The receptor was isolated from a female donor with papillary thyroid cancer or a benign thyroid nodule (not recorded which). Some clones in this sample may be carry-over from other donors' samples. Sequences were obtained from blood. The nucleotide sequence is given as TGTGCCAGCGGGGCGGCTAGCGGGAGCGCAGATACGCAGTATTTT. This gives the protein CASGAASGSADTQYF.